The next 4 T cell receptor beta chains were all read from a single sample in a study of blood T cell repertoires in COVID-19. Sequencing was performed with immunoSEQ multiplex PCR; in TCRdb, only in-frame clones are kept and a portion is missing. The data contain around 300,000 clones, around 90% of them singletons. Sequencing used peripheral blood. The receptors come from a woman aged 40 to 50 with acute or convalescent COVID-19.

The gene calls are TRBV25-1 and TRBJ1-2; a weak D match, TRBD1 (5 bases). The V gene's germline CDR1 is MGHDK and CDR2 SYGVNS. The CDR3 totals 13 residues. Trimming cost V 1 base and J 7 bases, with 10 bases left between them. The CDR3 sequence: CASSESGLSGYTF. In DNA, the CDR3 is TGTGCCAGCAGTGAATCAGGGTTGAGTGGCTACACCTTC.

This chain links TRBV19 with TRBJ2-7, with a tentative D call TRBD1 (5 bases). CDR3 size: 14 residues. Germline V gene sequence: CDR1 LNHDA, CDR2 SQIVND (reference sequence). V was shortened by 3 bases and J by 6 bases, with 15 bases between the two germline ends. The CDR3 DNA reads TGTGCCAGTAGTATCAGGGCAGGTCTCGGCGAGCAGTACGTC. This translates into CASSIRAGLGEQYV.

The V call is TRBV4-1, the J call TRBJ1-2; TRBD1 matches at 9 bases. The V segment lost 0 bases and the J segment 0 bases; nucleotides outside the gene matches: 5. CDR3 length: 17 residues. Germline CDR1 and CDR2: MGHRA and YSYEKL. The CDR3 sequence: CASSQEWGTGTNYGYTF. The CDR3 nucleotides are TGCGCCAGCAGCCAAGAATGGGGGACAGGGACTAACTATGGCTACACCTTC.

This chain links TRBV10-2 with TRBJ1-2; weak D call: TRBD1 (5 bases). Germline V gives CDR1 WSHSY, CDR2 SAAADI. Trimming removed 7 bases from V and 4 bases from J, with 13 bases in between. The CDR3 sequence is 13 residues long. CDR3 protein: CASTRGVSYGYTF. DNA of the CDR3: TGCGCCAGCACCCGGGGGGTCTCCTATGGCTACACCTTC.